The sequence of this TCR beta chain was determined in a study of human T cells and chemical hapten exposure. Looking at the study overall: Each week of the approximately 26-week study, patients had diphenylcyclopropenone applied to the scalp. Broader study findings: Controls formed significantly fewer large CDR3 similarity clusters than expanded TCRs did. Healthy people's immune response may differ from that of the donors, who had alopecia.

This clonotype was observed many times. The target antigen is unknown. Trimming pared 0 bases from V and 0 bases from J, leaving 8 bases between. The germline V gene encodes CDR1 LGHNA and CDR2 YSLEER. The CDR3 extends over 16 amino acids. Noted time point: patch test 1, 2 weeks after DPC sensitization. The treatment was: therapeutic diphenylcyclopropenone sensitization with weekly scalp DPC. The library tagged each cDNA molecule with unique molecular identifiers. TCRdb passed the RACE reads through MiXCR, listing each CDR3 protein once. This sample yields about 120,000 distinct CDR3 sequences, of which around 10% are seen a single time; roughly 1.5% belongs to the top ten.

Here the sequenced sample was whole blood, taken in connection with sensitization to the hapten diphenylcyclopropenone (DPC). The chain couples TRBV4-3 to TRBJ1-4; no clear D gene. This clonotype was sampled from a woman between 45 and 65 years old with alopecia areata. Some clones in this sample may be carry-over from other donors' samples. The CDR3 DNA sequence: TGCGCCAGCAGCCAAGATGACGGGGCAACTAATGAAAAACTGTTTTTT. Translated, it gives CASSQDDGATNEKLFF.